This T cell receptor beta chain was identified during a study of Graves' ophthalmopathy and Graves' hyperthyroidism. Study-wide points: The model predicted ophthalmopathy progression with 60% to 71% sensitivity and approximately 72% specificity. Blood also contained most of the expanded thyroid clonotypes above 0.001 frequency. A model built from 13 signatures distinguished ophthalmopathy from stable hyperthyroidism with 87.88% sensitivity and approximately 80% specificity.

TCR beta CDR3 amplification used RNA transcripts. RT-PCR with HTBI primers came first, then second-round multiplex PCR. TCRdb analysed the multiplex PCR reads with MiXCR anew, one entry per CDR3 protein. Of around 670,000 distinct CDR3 sequences in the sample, roughly 40% were seen once. Each donor who had ophthalmopathy showed moderate-to-severe activity, a CAS of ≥3, a NOSPECS of ≥4, and a duration under 3 months. The V and J ends lost 5 bases and 5 bases respectively, with 7 bases between them. The CDR3 is 12 amino acids. The sample holds many counts of this clonotype. Its antigen remains unidentified.

V and J are TRBV12-3 or TRBV12-4 and TRBJ1-5; no firm D call. The specimen was peripheral blood. This receptor was taken from an adult man with Graves' ophthalmopathy. CDR3 sequence reads: CASSQTDQPQHF. Here the CDR3 DNA reads TGTGCCAGCAGTCAGACTGATCAGCCCCAGCATTTT.